What follows is one T cell receptor (beta chain) and its context. The antigen is unknown. V was clipped by 6 bases and J by 4 bases; unmatched bases: 9. Germline loops: CDR1 SQVTM, CDR2 ANQGSEA. CDR3 length equals 14 residues. CD8+ and CD4+ T cells from blood underwent TCR beta sequencing, which was carried out in a high-throughput format. The data stem from a study of CD8 T cells in Susac syndrome. Broader study findings: Clonal expansion was missing from Susac syndrome CD4+ T cell repertoires.

RNA totalling roughly 0.45 to 1 ug underwent reverse transcription with random hexamers. Multiplex PCR with immunoSEQ amplified the TCR beta CDR3 across 54 Vbeta and 13 Jbeta. TCRdb redid the calling of the immunoSEQ multiplex PCR reads with MiXCR, one entry per CDR3 protein. The top ten clones hold 0.12% of a sample with around 190,000 distinct CDR3 sequences, under 95% of them seen once. The clonotype was recovered from a human donor with Susac syndrome. Input material: CD4+ T cells from PBMCs. The rearrangement uses TRBV29-1 and TRBJ1-3; the match to TRBD1 covers 7 bases. CDR3: CSVQQGIGGNTIYF. The DNA for the CDR3 is TGCAGCGTCCAACAGGGGATAGGCGGAAACACCATATATTTT.